Sequencing of this TCR beta chain was carried out in a study of cytomegalovirus exposure and HLA in healthy donors. Broader study findings: Reported performance of the classifier showed diagnosis of cytomegalovirus status with high specificity and sensitivity.

The CDR3 length is 14 residues. Deletions cut 4 bases from V and 5 bases from J, with 14 bases between. CDR1 SGHRS and CDR2 YFSETQ come from the germline V gene. It was with 60 Vbeta and 13 Jbeta primers that the PCR ran. This table comes from immunoSEQ multiplex PCR, and its TCRdb copy is limited to in-frame clones, with some not included. The table has some 170,000 clones, 80% to 90% seen once. A word on this clone: Its target is not known.

The sequence came from a middle-aged man in good health and CMV-seropositive. The genes are TRBV5-1 and TRBJ2-3, with D tentatively TRBD2 (5 bases). Material: PBMCs. Here the CDR3 DNA reads TGCGCCAGCAGCCTGGTCGGCAGCGGAGATACGCAGTATTTT. It codes for CASSLVGSGDTQYF.